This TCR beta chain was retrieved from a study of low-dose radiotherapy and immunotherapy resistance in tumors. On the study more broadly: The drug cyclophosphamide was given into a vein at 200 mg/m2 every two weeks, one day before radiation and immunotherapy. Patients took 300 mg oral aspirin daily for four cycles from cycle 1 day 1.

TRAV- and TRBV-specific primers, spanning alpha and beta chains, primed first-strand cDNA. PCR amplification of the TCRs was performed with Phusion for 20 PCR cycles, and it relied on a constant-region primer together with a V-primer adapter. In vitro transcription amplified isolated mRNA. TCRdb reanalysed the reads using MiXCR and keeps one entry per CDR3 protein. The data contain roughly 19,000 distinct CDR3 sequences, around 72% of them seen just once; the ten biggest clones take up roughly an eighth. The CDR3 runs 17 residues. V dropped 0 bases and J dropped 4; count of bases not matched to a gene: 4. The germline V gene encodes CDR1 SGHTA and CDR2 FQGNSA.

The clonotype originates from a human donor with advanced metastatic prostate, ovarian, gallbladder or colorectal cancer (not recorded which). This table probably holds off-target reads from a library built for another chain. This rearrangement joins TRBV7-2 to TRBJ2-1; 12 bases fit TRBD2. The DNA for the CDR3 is TGTGCCAGCAGCTTAGCGGTGACTAGCGGGGGATACAATGAGCAGTTCTTC. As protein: CASSLAVTSGGYNEQFF.